The clone carrying this T cell receptor (beta chain) was observed a few times. Its antigen remains unknown. Germline lookup yields CDR1 DFQATT and CDR2 SNEGSKA (reference sequence). The CDR3 runs 11 residues. V dropped 6 bases and J dropped 7 bases, with 9 bases sitting between them. In TCRdb, the 5' RACE reads were re-called with MiXCR into one record per CDR3 protein. Found here are about 340,000 distinct CDR3 sequences, around 20% of them singletons; the top ten hold 10% to 15%. The sample belongs to a study of CD8 T cells in ankylosing spondylitis. Study-wide results and caveats: Before this, some motif variants had been reported in reactive arthritis synovial fluid and blood.

The rearrangement joins TRBV20-1 to TRBJ2-2; D may be TRBD2 (5 bases). The TCR sequence derives from a male donor with ankylosing spondylitis or in good health (not recorded which). The sequenced sample consisted of blood, either unsorted or a sorted T cell fraction (not recorded which). This chain's CDR3 is CSAGVVGELFF. CDR3 bases: TGCAGTGCCGGGGTGGTCGGGGAGCTGTTTTTT.